Shown below are 28 T cell receptor beta chains from a single sample sequenced in a study of early T cells in non-severe SARS-CoV-2 infection. TCRdb itself ran the 5' RACE reads through MiXCR, one entry per CDR3 protein. This table holds 75,000 to 90,000 distinct CDR3 sequences, approximately 15% found once. Sequencing was carried out using whole blood. These receptors all come from an adult who was a healthcare worker with PCR-confirmed SARS-CoV-2 infection or an uninfected control (not recorded which).

This clonotype was counted ten times or more. This chain uses TRBV6-1 with TRBJ2-1; 10 positions match TRBD2. The V gene end was trimmed by 3 bases and the J gene end by 3 bases; junction bases not matched to a gene: 2. Germline CDR1 is MNHNS and CDR2 is SASEGT. This CDR3 has 15 residues. The CDR3 region is CASSEASGGYNEQFF. CDR3 coding DNA: TGTGCCAGCAGTGAGGCTAGCGGGGGCTACAATGAGCAGTTCTTC.

This clonotype was seen only a few times. The V and J genes are TRBV4-3 and TRBJ2-5, with TRBD1 identical over 8 bases. The germline gives CDR1 LGHNA, CDR2 YSLEER. The CDR3 runs to 14 residues. Germline trimming cut 0 bases from V and 10 bases from J; bases unmatched to any gene: 7. The CDR3 nucleotides read TGCGCCAGCAGCCAAGAGAACAGGGGGAGTCGCCAGTACTTC. Its translation is CASSQENRGSRQYF.

This clonotype came up a few times. The chain joins TRBV6-6 to TRBJ2-6, with D possibly matching TRBD2 (5 bases). V lost 0 bases and J lost 0, with 9 bases in between. CDR1 and CDR2 (germline): MNHNY, SVGAGI (reference sequence). This CDR3 has 17 amino acids. Here the CDR3 DNA reads TGTGCCAGCAGTTACTCGAGGGCCGACTCTGGGGCCAACGTCCTGACTTTC. This encodes CASSYSRADSGANVLTF.

This sequence joins TRBV11-2 and TRBJ2-3; 10 bases agree with TRBD1. This CDR3 is built from 17 residues. Per germline, CDR1 SGHAT and CDR2 FQNNGV. Trimming took 3 bases from V and 1 from J; bases not matched to a gene: 7. Written as DNA, the CDR3 is TGTGCCAGCAGCTTCCGTGACAGGGGGCATGGCACAGATACGCAGTATTTT. This gives the protein CASSFRDRGHGTDTQYF.

This clonotype was picked up many times. This chain links TRBV20-1 with TRBJ2-5, with 9 bases that match TRBD1. This CDR3 spans 17 amino acids. In germline, CDR1 is DFQATT, CDR2 SNEGSKA (reference sequence). Trimming took 6 bases from V and 4 from J; bases not matched to a gene: 18. CDR3 sequence (DNA): TGCAGTGCATTCCGGGACAGGGAACTTTTCTTAGGAGAGACCCAGTACTTC. It translates to CSAFRDRELFLGETQYF.

In this sample, this clonotype turned up a few times. The rearrangement joins TRBV11-2 to TRBJ2-2; TRBD2 might be the D (6 bases). CDR1 is SGHAT, CDR2 FQNNGV, per germline. The V gene lost 5 bases and the J gene lost 3 bases, with 19 bases spanning the gap. CDR3 length equals 17 residues. The DNA of the CDR3 is TGTGCCAGCAGCCGTGAGCCGAGCGGGCAGGACACCGGGGAGCTGTTTTTT. Protein sequence: CASSREPSGQDTGELFF.

The chain employs TRBV20-1 and TRBJ2-1; D may be TRBD1 (6 bases). V lost 0 bases, J lost 8 bases, and 17 bases lay in between. CDR3 length: 15 residues. In germline, CDR1 is DFQATT, CDR2 SNEGSKA (reference sequence). CDR3 bases: TGCAGTGCTAGAGATCCGTCAGGGGCATGGTATGAGCAGTTCTTC. Protein sequence: CSARDPSGAWYEQFF.

The J gene is TRBJ2-3, the V gene TRBV7-2, with 9 bases that match TRBD2. Germline CDR1 is SGHTA and CDR2 is FQGNSA. V was pared by 1 base and J by 8 bases, with 10 bases of the junction left unmatched. The CDR3 is 16 residues long. The DNA for the CDR3 is TGTGCCAGCAGCTTAGTATTGGGCGGGAGGGGCCGTACGCAGTATTTT. It specifies CASSLVLGGRGRTQYF.

There are many counts of this clonotype. The chain is built from TRBV14 and TRBJ2-7, with D unclear. Trimming removed 1 base from V and 3 bases from J, with 1 base in between. The CDR3 extends over 11 amino acids. Per germline, CDR1 SGHDN and CDR2 FVKESK. CDR3 loop: CASSQGYEQYF. Here the CDR3 DNA reads TGTGCCAGCAGCCAAGGCTACGAGCAGTACTTC.

This clonotype was recorded a few times. The chain carries TRBV20-1 and TRBJ1-1; D call uncertain. V lost 0 bases and J lost 2, with 7 bases in between. CDR1 and CDR2 (germline): DFQATT, SNEGSKA (reference sequence). The CDR3 is 13 residues long. The CDR3 here is CSARDRINTEAFF. In DNA, the CDR3 is TGCAGTGCTAGAGATCGTATCAACACTGAAGCTTTCTTT.

The chain has TRBV9 and TRBJ2-7; either TRBD1 or TRBD2 may supply D (6 bases each). CDR1 is SGDLS and CDR2 is YYNGEE in the germline V gene. CDR3 size: 15 residues. Trimming took 4 bases from V and 2 from J, leaving 16 bases between them. CDR3 nucleotide sequence: TGTGCCAGCAGCCCGACGGGGGCAGAAGCCTACGAGCAGTACTTC. Residues: CASSPTGAEAYEQYF.

This chain links TRBV21-1 with TRBJ2-2; the table's D call, TRBD1, was not checked against the DNA. TRBV21-1 is noted as a pseudogene. CDR3 length: 17 amino acids. CDR3 sequence: CASSKVARDRDTGELFF. The CDR3 DNA reads TGTGCCAGCAGCAAAGTCGCCCGGGACAGGGACACCGGGGAGCTGTTTTTT.

This clonotype has ten or more counts. J is TRBJ1-1 and V is TRBV2, with D possibly being TRBD1 (5 bases). CDR1 and CDR2 (germline): SNHLY, FYNNEI. The CDR3 spans 11 residues. Trimming left V 10 bases short and J 5 bases short, with 11 bases between. The CDR3 bases are TGTGCCACCGCGGGGGAGACTGAAGCTTTCTTT. It is translated as CATAGETEAFF. Drawing the rest from reference TRBV2 and TRBJ1-1, the complete variable domain is EPEVTQTPSHQVTQMGQEVILRCVPISNHLYFYWYRQILGQKVEFLVSFYNNEISEKSEIFDDQFSVERPDGSNFTLKIRSTKLEDSAMYFCATAGETEAFFGQGTRLTVV.

The sample holds a few counts of this clonotype. The CDR3 DNA is TGTGCCACCTCCGGGACTAGCGGGAGCGATGAGCAGTTCTTC. Protein sequence: CATSGTSGSDEQFF. V usage is TRBV6-2 or TRBV6-3 and J usage is TRBJ2-1, with 14 bases matching TRBD2. The junction had 7 bases not matched to a gene; V was cut back by 10 bases and J by 8 bases. The CDR3 length is 14 residues. Per germline, CDR1 MNHEY and CDR2 SVGEGT.

This clonotype was observed at least ten times. The chain combines TRBV11-2 with TRBJ2-1, with D possibly being TRBD2 (6 bases). Germline V gene data show CDR1 as SGHAT and CDR2 as FQNNGV. This CDR3 contains 16 residues. V dropped 8 bases and J dropped 1 base, with 18 bases sitting between them. The CDR3 nucleotides are TGTGCCAGCTGCCAACCTAGCGCCCCATCCTACAATGAGCAGTTCTTC. Its protein product is CASCQPSAPSYNEQFF.

This clonotype was seen only a few times. The chain combines TRBV9 with TRBJ2-7, with D possibly matching TRBD2 (6 bases). The V end was cut by 2 bases, the J end by 3 bases, with 9 bases between. In germline, CDR1 is SGDLS, CDR2 YYNGEE. CDR3 length: 13 residues. The CDR3 loop reads CASSVTSNYEQYF. The CDR3 DNA reads TGTGCCAGCAGCGTTACTAGCAACTACGAGCAGTACTTC.

The CDR3 loop is CASSLRGTGELFF. CDR3 in DNA: TGTGCCAGCAGTCTCAGGGGGACCGGGGAGCTGTTTTTT. The V gene is TRBV12-3 or TRBV12-4, the J gene TRBJ2-2; 7 bases match TRBD1. The CDR3 contains 13 residues. The trim removed 5 bases at V and 5 bases at J, leaving 2 bases unmatched.

This clonotype was seen more than once but under ten times. The rearrangement links TRBV5-1 to TRBJ2-1, with D tentatively TRBD1 or TRBD2 (5 bases each). The CDR3 runs 12 residues. The V gene lost 7 bases and the J gene lost 6 bases, with 11 bases spanning the gap. From germline, CDR1 is SGHRS and CDR2 YFSETQ. The chain's CDR3 is CASGDAPNEQFF. CDR3 DNA sequence: TGCGCCAGCGGGGACGCCCCCAATGAGCAGTTCTTC.

This chain joins TRBV7-6 and TRBJ2-7, with no clear D. This CDR3 spans 12 amino acids. Germline V gene lookup returns CDR1 SGHVS and CDR2 FNYEAQ. V was shortened by 3 bases and J by 6 bases, with 9 bases between the two germline ends. The CDR3 DNA reads as TGTGCCAGCAGCTTGTTATTTACCGAGCAGTACTTC. Its translation: CASSLLFTEQYF.

The chain links TRBV20-1 to TRBJ1-1, with D unclear. The CDR3 runs 14 residues. Trimming took off 2 bases at V and 5 bases at J, with 15 bases between the two ends. In germline, CDR1 is DFQATT, CDR2 SNEGSKA (reference sequence). CDR3 amino acids: CSARMRLSGTEAFF. The CDR3 nucleotides read TGCAGTGCTAGAATGCGGCTCTCGGGAACTGAAGCTTTCTTT.

This chain joins TRBV12-3 or TRBV12-4 and TRBJ2-1, with 9 nucleotides matching TRBD2. The trim removed 7 bases at V and 5 bases at J, leaving 6 bases unmatched. The CDR3 loop spans 14 amino acids. This CDR3 reads CASTLTSGNNEQFF. CDR3 in DNA: TGTGCCAGCACCCTGACTAGCGGAAACAATGAGCAGTTCTTC.

This clonotype was seen a handful of times. The chain links TRBV7-9 to TRBJ2-7, with D perhaps matching TRBD1 (7 bases). V gave up 5 bases and J gave up 2 bases, with 22 bases separating them. The CDR3 spans 17 residues. The germline gives CDR1 SEHNR, CDR2 FQNEAQ (reference sequence). CDR3: CASSPGGAGTATYEQYF. The DNA of the CDR3 is TGTGCCAGCAGCCCAGGAGGGGCAGGGACAGCCACCTACGAGCAGTACTTC.

This sequence joins TRBV19 and TRBJ2-1; 7 bases line up with TRBD2. Germline loops: CDR1 LNHDA, CDR2 SQIVND (reference sequence). J lost 12 bases, V lost 6 bases, and 5 bases had no gene match. There are 11 residues in the CDR3. In DNA, the CDR3 is TGTGCCAGTAGCGCGGGAGTGCGGCAGTTCTTC. Translated, it gives CASSAGVRQFF.

The chain employs TRBV6-1 and TRBJ1-5; D call uncertain. Germline CDR1 is MNHNS and CDR2 is SASEGT. Trimming cost V 1 base and J 9 bases, with 16 bases left between them. The length of the CDR3 is 15 residues. CDR3 in DNA: TGTGCCAGCAGTGAAGGGGTACCAGGCCTTTGGCCCCAGCATTTT. Translation gives CASSEGVPGLWPQHF.

This clonotype appeared many times. The chain joins TRBV7-6 to TRBJ1-4, with D unclear. CDR3 length equals 13 residues. The V end was cut by 1 base, the J end by 7 bases, with 7 bases between. Germline values: CDR1 SGHVS, CDR2 FNYEAQ. CDR3 in amino acids: CASSLGSGEKLFF. The CDR3 DNA reads as TGTGCCAGCAGCTTAGGGAGCGGTGAAAAACTGTTTTTT.

This clonotype was seen a few times. J is TRBJ2-3 and V is TRBV12-3 or TRBV12-4; D not certain. The V end lost 6 bases, the J end lost 5 bases, and 9 bases lay between the germline ends. The CDR3 is 12 amino acids. The CDR3 reads CASSLRRDTQYF. DNA for the CDR3: TGTGCCAGCAGCTTACGGCGAGATACGCAGTATTTT.

The V call is TRBV19, the J call TRBJ2-7; 13 nucleotides match TRBD2. V was pared by 9 bases and J by 6 bases, with 8 bases of the junction left unmatched. This CDR3 is 14 amino acids long. Germline CDR1 LNHDA, CDR2 SQIVND (reference sequence). The chain's CDR3 is CASRTSGRLGEQYF. Written as DNA, the CDR3 is TGTGCCAGCAGGACTAGCGGGAGATTGGGCGAGCAGTACTTC.

This clonotype appeared many times. This CDR3 is CATNRVGNQPQHF. As DNA, the CDR3 is TGTGCCACAAACAGGGTTGGTAATCAGCCCCAGCATTTT. The chain combines TRBV6-1 with TRBJ1-5, with D tentatively TRBD1 (6 bases). V lost 10 bases to trimming and J lost 4 bases, with 14 bases between them. CDR3 length equals 13 residues. Germline V gene lookup returns CDR1 MNHNS and CDR2 SASEGT.